The 21 T cell receptor beta chains in this list originate from one sample, sequenced in a study of tumor-infiltrating lymphocytes in primary liver carcinoma. From about 0.5 ug of total RNA, TCR beta-specific cDNA was reverse-transcribed using a constant-region primer. Generation of the TCR beta libraries relied on three nested multiplex PCR rounds using slightly modified ARM-PCR. Use of TRBV1-TRBV30 forward primers with a C-beta reverse primer characterized the first two PCR rounds, which lasted around 9 cycles each. TCRdb used MiXCR to reprocess the multiplex PCR reads, holding one entry per CDR3 protein. The profile shows approximately 74,000 distinct CDR3 sequences, about 64% of them singletons. Joint extraction of RNA and DNA used about 17-31 mg of bulk tissue that was unsorted. Sequenced sample: liver tumor tissue from sampling region 4. Subset indicated: tumor region T4, right-lateral pole. The receptor source for this set is a woman aged 55-69 years with primary liver carcinoma and hepatitis B virus infection.

This clonotype was found once. A junction boundary mismatches the germline segment, possibly from a read error. The J gene is TRBJ2-2, the V gene TRBV5-5, with TRBD2 as a possible D gene (7 bases). CDR1 is SGHKS, CDR2 YYEKEE, per germline (reference sequence). The CDR3 consists of 14 residues. The CDR3 region has the DNA TGTGACAGCAGCTTCGGGGGGCTGGTAGGGGAGCTGTTTTTT. Protein sequence: CDSSFGGLVGELFF. The full variable domain, rest sourced from reference TRBV5-5 and TRBJ2-2, is DAGVTQSPTHLIKTRGQQVTLRCSPISGHKSVSWYQQVLGQGPQFIFQYYEKEERGRGNFPDRFSARQFPNYSSELNVNALLLGDSALYLCDSSFGGLVGELFFGEGSRLTVL.

This clonotype was detected only once. One end of the junction varies from germline; a read error may be responsible. V is TRBV28 and J is TRBJ2-1; 7 bases match TRBD2. The CDR3 sequence is 16 residues long. Looked up from germline, CDR1 is MDHEN and CDR2 is SYDVKM. The CDR3 reads CTSTATGGRSPNEQFF. The DNA of the CDR3 is TGTACCAGCACCGCCACTGGCGGGAGATCTCCTAATGAGCAGTTCTTC.

Of note for this clonotype: A read error may be the cause here, since a much bigger clone is one base away. V is TRBV28 and J is TRBJ2-1; 9 bases are a match to TRBD2. Germline lookup yields CDR1 MDHEN and CDR2 SYDVKM. V gave up 4 bases and J gave up 3 bases; unmatched junction bases: 10. The CDR3 is made up of 17 amino acids. Here the CDR3 reads CASSSRTSESFYNEQFF. The DNA for the CDR3 is TGTGCCAGCAGTTCTAGGACTAGCGAGAGTTTCTACAATGAGCAGTTCTTC.

This chain joins TRBV5-5 and TRBJ2-1, with 7 positions matching TRBD1. Unmatched junction bases numbered 10, after V lost 4 bases and J lost 9 bases. This CDR3 comprises 14 residues. Per germline, CDR1 SGHKS and CDR2 YYEKEE (reference sequence). The CDR3 loop reads CASSLNRGNSEQFF. The DNA for the CDR3 is TGTGCCAGCAGCCTTAACAGGGGCAACAGTGAGCAGTTCTTC.

With regard to this clonotype: In this CDR3 the conserved last residue, phenylalanine or tryptophan, is missing, so a read error is likely. This rearrangement joins TRBV4-1 to TRBJ2-4; no clear D. Deletions cut 0 bases from V and 3 bases from J, with 15 bases between. This CDR3 spans 17 amino acids. From germline, CDR1 is MGHRA and CDR2 YSYEKL. The chain's CDR3 is CASSQDDRYLVKNIQYS. CDR3 DNA sequence: TGCGCCAGCAGCCAAGATGACCGGTATTTAGTCAAAAACATTCAGTACTCC.

In regard to this clonotype: One end of the junction does not line up with germline, which may come from a read error. The chain links TRBV24-1 to TRBJ2-1; 13 nucleotides align to TRBD2. The CDR3 has 17 amino acids. The germline gives CDR1 KGHDR, CDR2 SFDVKD. CDR3 sequence (DNA): TGTGCCACCAGTGTTGGGACTAGCGGGACGCTTTACAATGAGCTGTTTTTC. Protein: CATSVGTSGTLYNELFF.

A note on this clonotype: An end of the junction does not agree with germline; a read error may underlie this. The gene calls are TRBV29-1 and TRBJ2-3; 7 nucleotides line up with TRBD2. Germline V CDR1 and CDR2: SQVTM, ANQGSEA. The CDR3 has 16 amino acids. This CDR3 reads CSLDGTSVERRDTQYF. In nucleotides, the CDR3 is TGCAGCCTTGACGGAACTAGCGTAGAGAGGAGAGATACACAGTATTTT.

Details on this clonotype: The conserved closing phenylalanine or tryptophan is absent in this CDR3, likely reflecting a read error. The chain joins TRBV29-1 to TRBJ1-1; tentative D call: TRBD1 (6 bases). The CDR3 contains 12 residues. Germline lookup yields CDR1 SQVTM and CDR2 ANQGSEA. The ends were cut back, 6 bases at V and 3 bases at J, with 11 bases in the middle. In nucleotides, the CDR3 is TGCAGCGTGGGGGGGCAAGACACTGAAGCTTTCCTT. It encodes CSVGGQDTEAFL.

Points on this clonotype: A read error may account for a junction end that differs from germline. The chain carries TRBV6-1 and TRBJ2-3, with D perhaps assigned TRBD1 or TRBD2 (5 bases each). The germline gives CDR1 MNHNS, CDR2 SASEGT. This CDR3 region has 13 residues. CDR3 region: CANSEAQGGTRYF. CDR3 bases: TGTGCCAACAGTGAAGCGCAGGGTGGGACGCGGTATTTT.

A single count supports this clonotype. At one end the junction does not follow the germline gene, possibly because of a read error. The chain combines TRBV6-1 with TRBJ2-2, with D tentatively TRBD1 or TRBD2 (5 bases each). The length of the CDR3 is 14 residues. Germline-derived CDR1 and CDR2 are MNHNS and SASEGT. The chain's CDR3 is CASRRNRNTGELFF. DNA for the CDR3: TGTGCCAGCAGACGTAACAGGAACACCGGGGAGCTATTTTTT.

Details on this clonotype: Likely a read error: the CDR3 ends without its conserved phenylalanine or tryptophan. Because the CDR3's place on the DNA is in doubt, the DNA is left out and the CDR3 is given as listed by TCRdb. The chain has TRBV11-2 and TRBJ2-3; no check of the table's D call, TRBD2, against the DNA was made. The V gene's germline CDR1 is SGHAT and CDR2 FQNNGV. The CDR3 numbers 17 amino acids, ends counted. CDR3 amino acids: CVSSLAMGRRSTDTQYS.

DNA of the CDR3: TGTGCCAGCAGTCGCCGGGACATCGTTACGCAGTATTTT. Residues: CASSRRDIVTQYF. The genes are TRBV2 and TRBJ2-3, with TRBD1 as a possible D gene (6 bases). This CDR3 spans 13 amino acids. Germline-derived CDR1 and CDR2 are SNHLY and FYNNEI. Trimming took 5 bases from V and 8 from J, leaving 14 bases between them.

The chain employs TRBV29-1 and TRBJ2-2; 8 bases align to TRBD2. The CDR3 has 15 residues. Trimming took 8 bases from V and 8 from J; bases not matched to a gene: 16. Germline V gives CDR1 SQVTM, CDR2 ANQGSEA. The CDR3 reads CSIIPNGRASGELFF. For the CDR3, the DNA is TGCAGCATTATACCTAACGGGAGGGCCTCTGGGGAGCTGTTTTTT.

The rearrangement links TRBV11-2 to TRBJ2-7; D may be TRBD1 (6 bases). The CDR3 length is 14 residues. V shed 6 bases and J shed 10 bases, with 22 bases lying between them. Germline loops: CDR1 SGHAT, CDR2 FQNNGV. For the CDR3, the DNA is TGTGCCAGCAGGCCCCCTTCAGGGGCTAGTGAACAGTACTTC. Its translation: CASRPPSGASEQYF. Supplemented by reference TRBV11-2 and TRBJ2-7, the full variable domain reads EAGVAQSPRYKIIEKRQSVAFWCNPISGHATLYWYQQILGQGPKLLIQFQNNGVVDDSQLPKDRFSAERLKGVDSTLKIQPAKLEDSAVYLCASRPPSGASEQYFGPGTRLTVT.

In regard to this clonotype: A read error may account for a junction end that differs from germline. CDR3 amino acids: CAGTTAGYNSPVHF. The CDR3, as DNA: TGTGCCGGCACGACAGCCGGGTATAATTCACCCGTCCACTTT. The chain employs TRBV5-4 and TRBJ1-6; D might be TRBD1 (5 bases). The CDR3 has 14 residues. The germline V gene has CDR1 SGHNT and CDR2 YYREEE (reference sequence).

Comment on this clonotype: Its ends do not fully match the called genes, so a read error is possible. This chain uses TRBV28 with TRBJ2-2; 7 nucleotides agree with TRBD2. The germline V gene encodes CDR1 MDHEN and CDR2 SYDVKM. There are 14 residues in the CDR3. The CDR3 loop reads CVSGGTINTGELVF. DNA of the CDR3: TGTGTCAGCGGCGGGACTATCAACACCGGGGAGCTGGTTTTT.

Regarding this clonotype: At one boundary the junction diverges from the germline segment, which might be a read error. This sequence joins TRBV5-4 and TRBJ2-2; TRBD2 is a possible D gene (5 bases). The germline V gene has CDR1 SGHNT and CDR2 YYREEE (reference sequence). This CDR3 is 15 amino acids long. The CDR3 loop is CASSLGLDNTGELLF. The CDR3 nucleotides read TGTGCCAGCAGCTTGGGATTAGACAACACCGGGGAGCTGCTTTTT.

With respect to this clonotype: This is likely a read error, given that the CDR3 carries no conserved phenylalanine or tryptophan at its end. The CDR3, as DNA: TGTGCCAGCAGCCTGAGAGCGGGGGGCCAGGGTAATGAGCAGTTCTTA. Translated, it gives CASSLRAGGQGNEQFL. V and J are TRBV6-6 and TRBJ2-1, with 9 bases fitting TRBD2. The CDR3 runs to 16 residues. Germline V gives CDR1 MNHNY, CDR2 SVGAGI (reference sequence). The ends lost 6 bases at V and 7 bases at J; junction bases unmatched: 13.

This clonotype was seen ten or more times. The chain recombines TRBV28 with TRBJ1-2; TRBD1 might be the D (6 bases). Trimming cost V 5 bases and J 7 bases, with 29 bases left between them. In germline, CDR1 is MDHEN, CDR2 SYDVKM. This CDR3 is built from 18 residues. DNA of the CDR3: TGTGCCAGCAGTCACGTATTCCGGGACAAGCAGATCAGGAGTGGCTACACCTTC. Its protein product is CASSHVFRDKQIRSGYTF.

As regards this clonotype: At one of its ends the junction is not consistent with the germline gene, which may arise from a read error. The J gene is TRBJ2-1, the V gene TRBV11-2; no definite D call. CDR1 and CDR2 (germline): SGHAT, FQNNGV. The CDR3 length is 15 residues. CDR3 residues: CASCLPRSSYNEQFF. DNA of the CDR3: TGTGCCAGCTGCCTCCCCCGGAGTTCCTACAATGAACAGTTCTTC.

The rearrangement links TRBV18 to TRBJ2-7; D is possibly TRBD1 (6 bases). The CDR3 consists of 13 residues. Trimming left V 5 bases short and J 2 bases short, with 10 bases between. The V gene's germline CDR1 is KGHSH and CDR2 LQKENI. CDR3 DNA sequence: TGTGCCAGCTCAATAGACAGGACCTACGAGCAGTACTTC. Amino acids: CASSIDRTYEQYF.